This passage covers 14 T cell receptor beta chains from one sample sequenced in a study of PD-1 blockade in mismatch repair-deficient tumors. Generated by immunoSEQ multiplex PCR, the TCRdb table keeps only in-frame clones and is missing some. The repertoire holds about 60,000 clones, with about 91% as singletons. The starting material was peripheral blood, obtained 52 weeks after starting pembrolizumab. These receptors all come from an adult with mismatch repair-deficient cancer.

This rearrangement joins TRBV4-2 to TRBJ2-3; D unresolved. Germline assignment: CDR1 LGHNA and CDR2 YNFKEQ. With 1 base removed from V and 10 bases from J, the gap between germline ends came to 9 bases. CDR3 length: 12 residues. CDR3 bases: TGTGCCAGCAGCCAAGGCGAGACGGCGCAGTATTTT. It translates to CASSQGETAQYF.

The chain carries TRBV4-1 and TRBJ2-7; D possibly matches TRBD1 or TRBD2 (5 bases each). The ends were cut back, 4 bases at V and 4 bases at J, with 14 bases in the middle. This CDR3 spans 14 amino acids. Germline loops: CDR1 MGHRA, CDR2 YSYEKL. CDR3 loop: CASSPTSEGYEQYF. The CDR3 DNA follows: TGCGCCAGCAGCCCTACATCCGAGGGGTACGAGCAGTACTTC.

The chain joins TRBV10-2 to TRBJ2-5; 7 nucleotides line up with TRBD1. In germline, CDR1 is WSHSY, CDR2 SAAADI. The V and J ends lost 2 bases and 3 bases, in that order; junction bases with no gene match: 12. The CDR3 is 17 amino acids. The CDR3, as DNA: TGCGCCAGCAGTGAGCCTTGGACAGGATCCGGGGAAGAGACCCAGTACTTC. Protein sequence: CASSEPWTGSGEETQYF.

V usage is TRBV27 and J usage is TRBJ2-5; TRBD2 agrees at 14 bases. This CDR3 is 15 amino acids long. Germline V gene lookup returns CDR1 MNHEY and CDR2 SMNVEV (reference sequence). Trimming removed 2 bases from V and 7 bases from J; junction bases left unmatched: 3. In DNA, the CDR3 is TGTGCCAGCAGTTTAACCGGGACTAGCGGGGGGACCCAGTACTTC. Its translation is CASSLTGTSGGTQYF.

The chain is built from TRBV10-3 and TRBJ2-3; D call uncertain. Germline assignment: CDR1 ENHRY and CDR2 SYGVKD. V was cut by 3 bases and J by 0 bases, with 1 base left in between. This CDR3 has 12 residues. The CDR3 DNA follows: TGTGCCATCAGTGACAGCACAGATACGCAGTATTTT. Translation gives CAISDSTDTQYF.

The J gene is TRBJ2-5, the V gene TRBV6-4, with 11 bases that match TRBD2. Germline trimming cut 2 bases from V and 0 bases from J; bases unmatched to any gene: 20. This CDR3 has 22 amino acids. From germline, CDR1 is MRHNA and CDR2 SNTAGT. This chain's CDR3 is CASSDPTEPGTSGKGHQETQYF. CDR3 nucleotides: TGTGCCAGCAGTGACCCGACAGAGCCCGGGACTAGCGGAAAGGGCCACCAAGAGACCCAGTACTTC.

The V call is TRBV5-4, the J call TRBJ2-2; 11 bases agree with TRBD2. Germline CDR1 reads SGHNT; CDR2 reads YYREEE (reference sequence). V dropped 6 bases and J dropped 4; count of bases not matched to a gene: 5. This CDR3 contains 15 residues. The CDR3 spells CASTIAGGITGELFF. Written as DNA, the CDR3 is TGTGCCAGCACCATAGCGGGAGGGATCACCGGGGAGCTGTTTTTT.

This clone was counted a single time. The J gene is TRBJ1-1, the V gene TRBV28, with 9 bases that match TRBD1. The CDR3 is 18 amino acids. Per germline, CDR1 MDHEN and CDR2 SYDVKM. V dropped 9 bases and J dropped 1; count of bases not matched to a gene: 18. CDR3 protein: CASPPDPWDRAGNTEAFF. CDR3 DNA: TGTGCCAGTCCCCCGGACCCCTGGGACAGGGCAGGGAACACTGAAGCTTTCTTT.

This chain links TRBV4-1 with TRBJ2-3, with no clear D. The V end was cut by 2 bases, the J end by 6 bases, with 9 bases between. CDR1 is MGHRA, CDR2 YSYEKL, per germline. The CDR3 spans 13 residues. CDR3: CASSQIEEDTQYF. The CDR3 DNA follows: TGCGCCAGCAGCCAAATTGAGGAGGATACGCAGTATTTT.

The V call is TRBV11-2, the J call TRBJ2-7; D not certain. Trimming took off 3 bases at V and 2 bases at J, with 14 bases between the two ends. Germline values: CDR1 SGHAT, CDR2 FQNNGV. This CDR3 contains 15 residues. In DNA form, the CDR3 reads TGTGCCAGCAGCTTTTCGGAAATACGGCCCTACGAGCAGTACTTC. Its protein product is CASSFSEIRPYEQYF.

The V gene is TRBV4-3, the J gene TRBJ1-4, with D possibly matching TRBD1 (5 bases). This CDR3 is built from 14 residues. Looked up from germline, CDR1 is LGHNA and CDR2 is YSLEER. V was cut by 2 bases and J by 8 bases, with 12 bases left in between. The CDR3 reads CASSQWGKGEKLFF. CDR3 in DNA: TGCGCCAGCAGCCAATGGGGGAAAGGGGAAAAACTGTTTTTT.

In nucleotides, the CDR3 is TGTGCCAGCAGCCGGGACGGACTCTCCTACGAGCAGTACTTC. Residues: CASSRDGLSYEQYF. This rearrangement joins TRBV7-9 to TRBJ2-7; D might be TRBD1 or TRBD2, each matching 5 bases. Trimming removed 5 bases at V and 0 bases at J, with 11 bases between. The CDR3 covers 14 residues. The germline V gene encodes CDR1 SEHNR and CDR2 FQNEAQ (reference sequence).

This chain connects TRBV5-4 to TRBJ2-3; 8 nucleotides align to TRBD1. Looked up from germline, CDR1 is SGHNT and CDR2 is YYREEE (reference sequence). Germline trimming cut 0 bases from V and 6 bases from J; bases unmatched to any gene: 6. The CDR3 consists of 15 residues. CDR3 region: CASSLVQGASDTQYF. The CDR3 DNA reads TGTGCCAGCAGCTTGGTTCAGGGGGCGTCTGATACGCAGTATTTT.

V usage is TRBV5-5 and J usage is TRBJ2-7, with D possibly being TRBD1 or TRBD2 (7 bases each). V lost 2 bases and J 4 bases, leaving 13 bases between the germline ends. This CDR3 comprises 14 residues. Looked up from germline, CDR1 is SGHKS and CDR2 is YYEKEE (reference sequence). DNA for the CDR3: TGTGCCAGCAGCTTCGGGCAGGGGGGGTACGAGCAGTACTTC. Translated, it gives CASSFGQGGYEQYF.